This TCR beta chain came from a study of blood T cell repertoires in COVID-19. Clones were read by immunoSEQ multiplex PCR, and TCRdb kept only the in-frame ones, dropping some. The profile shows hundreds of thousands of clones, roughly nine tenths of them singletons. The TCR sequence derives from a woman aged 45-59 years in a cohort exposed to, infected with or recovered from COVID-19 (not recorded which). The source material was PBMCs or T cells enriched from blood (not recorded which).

The chain's CDR3 is CATSRDGGTDTQYF. The CDR3 nucleotides are TGTGCCACCAGCAGAGATGGGGGGACAGATACGCAGTATTTT. The chain has TRBV15 and TRBJ2-3, with a possible D match to TRBD2 (6 bases). The CDR3 is made up of 14 amino acids. Germline CDR1 and CDR2: LNHNV and YYDKDF (reference sequence). Trimming removed 0 bases from V and 3 bases from J, with 7 bases in between.